This entry describes one T cell receptor beta chain. Its antigen is not known. This record comes from a study of cytomegalovirus exposure and HLA in healthy donors. It was with 60 Vbeta and 13 Jbeta primers that the PCR ran. Some clones are missing from TCRdb's copy, which holds only in-frame ones; the method was immunoSEQ multiplex PCR. The sample lists over 150,000 clones; 78% were seen once. The trim removed 5 bases at V and 4 bases at J, leaving 15 bases unmatched. The CDR3 contains 17 residues. Germline V gives CDR1 PRHDT, CDR2 FYEKMQ (reference sequence). General study results and limits: Associated with HLA alleles at 0.05 false discovery rate in a later analysis were over 15,000 TCR beta sequences. The likely origin of a cluster of highly shared sequence variants was a sequencing artifact. In vitro work confirmed that three CMV-associated chains recognize CMV antigens. Cytomegalovirus status was reportedly diagnosed by the classifier with high specificity and sensitivity.

The chain is built from TRBV13 and TRBJ2-7, with 9 positions matching TRBD2. The TCR comes from a woman aged 45-65 years in good health and CMV-seropositive. Source material: PBMCs. The CDR3 coding sequence is TGTGCCAGCAGCCCCAGTATTTATAATAGCGGGAGATACGAGCAGTACTTC. Encoded protein: CASSPSIYNSGRYEQYF. The full variable domain, completed using reference TRBV13 and TRBJ2-7, is AAGVIQSPRHLIKEKRETATLKCYPIPRHDTVYWYQQGPGQDPQFLISFYEKMQSDKGSIPDRFSAQQFSDYHSELNMSSLELGDSALYFCASSPSIYNSGRYEQYFGPGTRLTVT.